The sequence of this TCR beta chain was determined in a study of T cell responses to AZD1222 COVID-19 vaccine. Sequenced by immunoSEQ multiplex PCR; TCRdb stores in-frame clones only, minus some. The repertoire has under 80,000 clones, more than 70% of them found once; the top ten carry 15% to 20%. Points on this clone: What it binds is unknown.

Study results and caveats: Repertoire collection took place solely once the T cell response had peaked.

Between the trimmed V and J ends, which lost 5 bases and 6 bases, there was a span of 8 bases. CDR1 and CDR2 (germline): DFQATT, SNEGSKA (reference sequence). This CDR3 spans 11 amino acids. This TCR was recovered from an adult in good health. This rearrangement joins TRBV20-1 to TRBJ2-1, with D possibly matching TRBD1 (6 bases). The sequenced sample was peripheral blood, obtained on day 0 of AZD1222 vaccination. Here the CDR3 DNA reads TGCAGTGCTCAAGGGGGCAATGAGCAGTTCTTC. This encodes CSAQGGNEQFF.